Sequencing of this T cell receptor (beta chain) was carried out in a study of Graves' ophthalmopathy and Graves' hyperthyroidism. A word on this clonotype: Its target is unknown.

The study's findings and limits: Detection in blood was also observed for most expanded thyroid clonotypes above 0.001 frequency.

CDR1 is MNHEY and CDR2 is SVGAGI in the germline V gene. The CDR3 runs to 18 residues. Trimming took 2 bases from V and 5 from J; bases not matched to a gene: 17. Amplification targeted the TCR beta CDR3 regions, with RNA transcripts as the source material. HTBI-primed first-round RT-PCR preceded second-round multiplex PCR. TCRdb ran MiXCR on the multiplex PCR reads and lists one entry per CDR3 protein. Here the sample spans over a million distinct CDR3 sequences, 35% to 45% being singletons. Specimen: peripheral blood or thyroid tissue (not recorded which). This sequence joins TRBV6-5 and TRBJ2-5, with TRBD2 identical over 7 bases. The clonotype originates from an adult man with Graves' hyperthyroidism. The CDR3 reads CASSYRSNGLVGWETQYF. In nucleotides, the CDR3 is TGTGCCAGCAGTTACCGGTCCAATGGACTAGTCGGGTGGGAGACCCAGTACTTC.